The clone carrying this TCR beta chain occurred many times. Its cognate antigen is unknown. The germline V gene has CDR1 ENHRY and CDR2 SYGVKD. The CDR3 is 13 amino acids. V shed 10 bases and J shed 0 bases, with 10 bases lying between them. This sample was included in a study of regulatory T cells in long-lasting Graves disease. Findings of the study overall: Persistent disease favored TRBV28, TRBJ1-2 and TRBJ2-5. Less diverse TCR repertoires were seen in persistent Graves' patients than in newly diagnosed ones.

Time point here: newly diagnosed GD, antithyroid drugs for less than 3 months. Extracted PBMC RNA gave rise to the TCR library. Arm-PCR of CDR3 regions with iRepertoire HTBI primers generated TCR beta libraries. Original data processing: Across samples, 62 TRBV and more than twelve TRBJ segments were found. TCRdb reprocessed the multiplex PCR reads with MiXCR, giving one entry per CDR3 protein. TCRdb, rather than the study authors, made the V and J calls. This table has approximately 400,000 distinct CDR3 sequences, less than 20% appearing once. The chain employs TRBV10-3 and TRBJ2-1; D uncertain. The source was peripheral blood mononuclear cells (PBMCs), collected at new diagnosis, from a patient treated with antithyroid drugs. The receptor was isolated from a female donor with Graves disease. Here the CDR3 DNA reads TGTGCCACTGCTCAAAGCTCCTACAATGAGCAGTTCTTC. This encodes CATAQSSYNEQFF.